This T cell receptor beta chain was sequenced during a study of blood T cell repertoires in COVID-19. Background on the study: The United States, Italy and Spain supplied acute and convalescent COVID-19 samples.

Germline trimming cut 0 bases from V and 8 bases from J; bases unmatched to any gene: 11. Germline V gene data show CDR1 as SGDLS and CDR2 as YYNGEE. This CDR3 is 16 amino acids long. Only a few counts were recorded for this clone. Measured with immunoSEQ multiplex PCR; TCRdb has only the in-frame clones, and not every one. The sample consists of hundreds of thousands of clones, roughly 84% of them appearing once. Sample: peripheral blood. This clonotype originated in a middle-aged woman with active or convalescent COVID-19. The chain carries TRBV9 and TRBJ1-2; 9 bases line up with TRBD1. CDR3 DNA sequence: TGTGCCAGCAGCGTAGCTTCGGGGACAGGGATCGAGGGCTACACCTTC. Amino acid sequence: CASSVASGTGIEGYTF. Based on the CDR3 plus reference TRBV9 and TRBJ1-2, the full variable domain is DSGVTQTPKHLITATGQRVTLRCSPRSGDLSVYWYQQSLDQGLQFLIQYYNGEERAKGNILERFSAQQFPDLHSELNLSSLELGDSALYFCASSVASGTGIEGYTFGSGTRLTVV.